The 24 T cell receptor beta chains presented below share a single source sample, sequenced in a study of control samples from healthy donors and cancer patients. The protocol was immunoSEQ multiplex PCR, while the TCRdb copy is restricted to in-frame clones and leaves out a portion. This sample has some 110,000 clones, with 83% found just once. What was sequenced was blood. All receptors come from a woman between 45 and 65 years old in good health.

The rearrangement uses TRBV5-1 and TRBJ1-1; 7 nucleotides line up with TRBD1. The CDR3 is made up of 15 amino acids. Losses at the gene ends were 4 bases for V and 0 bases for J; bases not matched to a gene: 6. Looked up from germline, CDR1 is SGHRS and CDR2 is YFSETQ. CDR3 loop: CASSPMTGMNTEAFF. CDR3 nucleotide sequence: TGCGCCAGCAGCCCCATGACAGGGATGAACACTGAAGCTTTCTTT.

The rearrangement links TRBV27 to TRBJ1-1; D is perhaps TRBD1 (5 bases). This CDR3 has 13 amino acids. The V end lost 5 bases, the J end lost 7 bases, and 14 bases lay between the germline ends. In germline, CDR1 is MNHEY, CDR2 SMNVEV (reference sequence). Here the CDR3 DNA reads TGTGCCAGCAGTGACTTGGGGGAAGGTGAAGCTTTCTTT. This codes for CASSDLGEGEAFF.

The rearrangement links TRBV6-1 to TRBJ2-5, with D hard to call. The CDR3 has 14 residues. Trimming removed 1 base at V and 4 bases at J, with 10 bases between. The germline gives CDR1 MNHNS, CDR2 SASEGT. DNA of the CDR3: TGTGCCAGCAGTGAAGGTACAGCGTCAGAGACCCAGTACTTC. It yields the protein CASSEGTASETQYF.

The V gene is TRBV19, the J gene TRBJ1-2; no reliable D call. V lost 3 bases to trimming and J lost 7 bases, with 12 bases between them. CDR1 and CDR2 (germline): LNHDA, SQIVND (reference sequence). The CDR3 totals 13 residues. In nucleotides, the CDR3 is TGTGCCAGTAGTATCGGCCAGTTTCCTGGCTACACCTTC. Protein product: CASSIGQFPGYTF.

The V call is TRBV5-6, the J call TRBJ2-7; D remains ambiguous. The V gene's germline CDR1 is SGHDT and CDR2 YYEEEE. CDR3 length equals 13 residues. V lost 2 bases to trimming and J lost 4 bases, with 10 bases between them. In nucleotides, the CDR3 is TGTGCCAGCAGCTTTTTCGACCAGTACGAGCAGTACTTC. This codes for CASSFFDQYEQYF.

V and J are TRBV11-2 and TRBJ1-3, with D possibly matching TRBD1 (5 bases). The V gene lost 4 bases and the J gene lost 1 base, with 14 bases spanning the gap. Germline lookup yields CDR1 SGHAT and CDR2 FQNNGV. This CDR3 spans 16 amino acids. The CDR3 region is CASSSLGRESGNTIYF. CDR3 bases: TGTGCCAGCAGCTCCTTAGGCAGGGAATCTGGAAACACCATATATTTT.

The chain joins TRBV7-9 to TRBJ2-3, with D possibly called TRBD1 or TRBD2 (6 bases each). Per germline, CDR1 SEHNR and CDR2 FQNEAQ (reference sequence). The CDR3 totals 14 residues. V lost 1 base, J lost 5 bases, and 10 bases lay in between. CDR3 residues: CASSLGGGGDTQYF. The CDR3 DNA reads as TGTGCCAGCAGCTTAGGAGGAGGGGGAGATACGCAGTATTTT.

This chain joins TRBV6-5 and TRBJ2-5, with D possibly matching TRBD1 (6 bases). Germline V gives CDR1 MNHEY, CDR2 SVGAGI. Between the trimmed V and J ends, which lost 6 bases and 2 bases, there was a span of 10 bases. The CDR3 has 13 residues. CDR3 sequence reads: CASSDRKQETQYF. The CDR3 region has the DNA TGTGCCAGCAGCGACAGGAAACAAGAGACCCAGTACTTC.

This sequence joins TRBV6-2 or TRBV6-3 and TRBJ2-1, with D perhaps assigned TRBD1 or TRBD2 (5 bases each). The ends were cut back, 4 bases at V and 6 bases at J, with 10 bases in the middle. The CDR3 has 13 residues. Germline loops: CDR1 MNHEY, CDR2 SVGEGT. The CDR3 loop is CASSSGPSNEQFF. The CDR3 DNA reads as TGTGCCAGCAGTTCGGGACCATCCAATGAGCAGTTCTTC.

The rearrangement links TRBV4-2 to TRBJ2-1, with 8 bases fitting TRBD2. In germline, CDR1 is LGHNA, CDR2 YNFKEQ. V shed 4 bases, J shed 8 bases, and the junction held 16 bases outside the gene matches. The CDR3 totals 17 residues. Here the CDR3 DNA reads TGTGCCAGCAGCCTCCGGGGGGGACGGTTAAGGAGCCATGAGCAGTTCTTC. The encoded protein is CASSLRGGRLRSHEQFF.

The CDR3 bases are TGTGCCAGTAGGGAGGGACAGGGAGTTGGGGTTGAGCAGTTCTTC. It is translated as CASREGQGVGVEQFF. The chain links TRBV19 to TRBJ2-1, with 9 bases aligning to TRBD1. CDR1 LNHDA and CDR2 SQIVND come from the germline V gene (reference sequence). The CDR3 consists of 15 residues. V was pared by 6 bases and J by 9 bases, with 12 bases of the junction left unmatched.

V usage is TRBV6-5 and J usage is TRBJ1-2; D might be TRBD1 (5 bases). From germline, CDR1 is MNHEY and CDR2 SVGAGI. The V end was cut by 2 bases, the J end by 4 bases, with 14 bases between. CDR3 size: 15 residues. The CDR3 here is CASSYQNQGGYGYTF. CDR3 DNA sequence: TGTGCCAGCAGTTACCAGAACCAGGGAGGCTATGGCTACACCTTC.

This chain links TRBV14 with TRBJ2-6; D is tentatively TRBD1 or TRBD2 (5 bases each). CDR1 is SGHDN and CDR2 is FVKESK in the germline V gene. The CDR3 loop spans 19 amino acids. Trimming took off 0 bases at V and 3 bases at J, with 18 bases between the two ends. For the CDR3, the DNA is TGTGCCAGCAGCCAAGAAATAATGACGGGGACGGATGGGGCCAACGTCCTGACTTTC. Translation gives CASSQEIMTGTDGANVLTF.

This clone appeared a few times. The chain combines TRBV9 with TRBJ2-7; 9 bases are shared with TRBD1. This CDR3 region has 15 residues. Germline assignment: CDR1 SGDLS and CDR2 YYNGEE. Trimming at V came to 4 bases and at J to 4 bases, leaving 9 bases not matched to a gene. The CDR3 nucleotides are TGTGCCAGCAGCACCCAAGACAGGGGGGGATACGAGCAGTACTTC. Translating gives CASSTQDRGGYEQYF. Full variable domain (outside the CDR3, taken from reference TRBV9 and TRBJ2-7): DSGVTQTPKHLITATGQRVTLRCSPRSGDLSVYWYQQSLDQGLQFLIQYYNGEERAKGNILERFSAQQFPDLHSELNLSSLELGDSALYFCASSTQDRGGYEQYFGPGTRLTVT.

This clone was recorded once. The V gene is TRBV2, the J gene TRBJ1-5; tentatively, D is TRBD1 (5 bases). CDR3 size: 15 residues. The V gene's germline CDR1 is SNHLY and CDR2 FYNNEI. Trimming stripped 7 bases from V and 0 bases from J, with 13 bases between. The CDR3 DNA is TGTGCCAGCACCCTGGGACCTGTTAGCAATCAGCCCCAGCATTTT. It codes for CASTLGPVSNQPQHF.

This chain connects TRBV14 to TRBJ1-1; TRBD1 aligns across 7 bases. CDR3 size: 17 residues. Germline lookup yields CDR1 SGHDN and CDR2 FVKESK. With 1 base clipped from V and 1 base from J, the junction kept 9 bases outside the gene matches. The DNA for the CDR3 is TGTGCCAGCAGCCAAGGACAGGGAGGACTATCGAACACTGAAGCTTTCTTT. It is translated as CASSQGQGGLSNTEAFF.

This rearrangement joins TRBV27 to TRBJ2-7; D perhaps matches TRBD2 (7 bases). Trimming removed 3 bases from V and 1 base from J, with 13 bases in between. This CDR3 has 15 amino acids. Germline CDR1 is MNHEY and CDR2 is SMNVEV (reference sequence). The CDR3 sequence is CASSLGRGGSYEQYF. The DNA of the CDR3 is TGTGCCAGCAGTTTGGGCAGGGGAGGGTCCTACGAGCAGTACTTC.

This sequence joins TRBV3-1 (or the pseudogene TRBV3-2) and TRBJ1-5; the D is unclear. Per germline, CDR1 LGHDT and CDR2 YNNKEL (reference sequence). CDR3 length equals 15 residues. The V gene lost 4 bases and the J gene lost 2 bases, with 12 bases spanning the gap. CDR3 bases: TGTGCCAGCAGCCCGACTATGACTGGCAATCAGCCCCAGCATTTT. Translated: CASSPTMTGNQPQHF.

The chain combines TRBV19 with TRBJ1-6; the match to TRBD1 covers 12 bases. Germline V gene sequence: CDR1 LNHDA, CDR2 SQIVND (reference sequence). The CDR3 runs to 17 residues. The trim removed 4 bases at V and 9 bases at J, leaving 10 bases unmatched. The CDR3 nucleotides are TGTGCCAGTAGTAACCCCGGGACAGGGGGCGCCGGTTCACCCCTCCACTTT. As protein: CASSNPGTGGAGSPLHF.

A few counts support this clone. This chain's CDR3 is CASRISGRTNEQFF. CDR3 coding DNA: TGTGCCAGCAGAATCTCGGGGCGGACAAATGAGCAGTTCTTC. This chain connects TRBV6-5 to TRBJ2-1; D may be TRBD1 or TRBD2 (5 bases each). Per the germline V gene, CDR1 is MNHEY and CDR2 is SVGAGI. V was cut by 6 bases and J by 7 bases, with 16 bases left in between. This CDR3 has 14 amino acids.

This clone has a handful of counts. This sequence joins TRBV7-9 and TRBJ1-2; D remains ambiguous. Germline assignment: CDR1 SEHNR and CDR2 FQNEAQ (reference sequence). This CDR3 region has 14 residues. Deletions cut 1 base from V and 8 bases from J, with 14 bases between. This CDR3 reads CASSLGEAFRGYTF. Written as DNA, the CDR3 is TGTGCCAGCAGCTTAGGTGAAGCCTTTAGGGGCTACACCTTC.

This sequence joins TRBV28 and TRBJ1-2, with no clear D. Trimming cost V 3 bases and J 4 bases, with 9 bases left between them. Germline CDR1 and CDR2: MDHEN and SYDVKM. This CDR3 is 13 amino acids long. As DNA, the CDR3 is TGTGCCAGCAGTTTCGTACACAGCTATGGCTACACCTTC. This codes for CASSFVHSYGYTF.

This chain links TRBV7-2 with TRBJ2-3; no definite D call. Germline V CDR1 and CDR2: SGHTA, FQGNSA. V lost 2 bases to trimming and J lost 8 bases, with 8 bases between them. The CDR3 covers 12 residues. CDR3 region: CASSLNAGTQYF. The DNA of the CDR3 is TGTGCCAGCAGCTTAAACGCTGGTACGCAGTATTTT. Looking up the rest from reference TRBV7-2 and TRBJ2-3 gives the full variable domain: GAGVSQSPSNKVTEKGKDVELRCDPISGHTALYWYRQSLGQGLEFLIYFQGNSAPDKSGLPSDRFSAERTGGSVSTLTIQRTQQEDSAVYLCASSLNAGTQYFGPGTRLTVL.

Of note for this clone: The same CDR3 also results from other DNA sequences found in this sample. The chain joins TRBV9 to TRBJ1-3; D unclear. The CDR3 consists of 14 residues. The V end was cut by 2 bases, the J end by 0 bases, with 6 bases between. The germline V gene has CDR1 SGDLS and CDR2 YYNGEE. CDR3 in DNA: TGTGCCAGCAGCGTGACCGACTCTGGAAACACCATATATTTT. Protein product: CASSVTDSGNTIYF.